The 25 T cell receptor beta chains below come from one sample, sequenced in a study of yellow fever vaccine responses in identical twins. TCRdb independently ran MiXCR on the RT-PCR reads; one entry per CDR3 protein. The data show under 9,000 distinct CDR3 sequences, around four fifths seen once. Sequencing used T cells from blood (PBMCs), unsorted or a sorted subset (not recorded which), obtained before or after yellow fever vaccination (not recorded which). These receptors were taken from a woman younger than 35 who received the yellow fever vaccine.

The chain links TRBV24-1 to TRBJ2-1; the D is unclear. CDR1 and CDR2 from the germline V gene are KGHDR and SFDVKD. The CDR3 contains 14 residues. The V gene lost 5 bases and the J gene lost 3 bases, with 10 bases spanning the gap. The CDR3 loop reads CATSVSEIYNEQFF. The CDR3 nucleotides are TGTGCCACCAGTGTCAGCGAGATCTACAATGAGCAGTTCTTC.

This clonotype was seen a single time. The chain recombines TRBV2 with TRBJ2-1; the D is unclear. The CDR3 has 15 amino acids. V lost 5 bases, J lost 0 bases, and 11 bases lay in between. Germline CDR1 and CDR2: SNHLY and FYNNEI. CDR3 region: CASSNDGSSYNEQFF. DNA of the CDR3: TGTGCCAGCAGTAATGACGGAAGCTCCTACAATGAGCAGTTCTTC.

The chain recombines TRBV10-1 with TRBJ2-7; D might be TRBD2 (6 bases). The CDR3 sequence is 13 residues long. Germline CDR1 reads WNHNN; CDR2 reads SYGVQD (reference sequence). Trimming took off 5 bases at V and 2 bases at J, with 10 bases between the two ends. This chain's CDR3 is CASSSGYTYEQYF. Here the CDR3 DNA reads TGCGCCAGCAGTAGCGGGTACACCTACGAGCAGTACTTC.

The genes are TRBV12-3 or TRBV12-4 and TRBJ2-2; D gene unclear. V lost 2 bases and J 10 bases, leaving 11 bases between the germline ends. This CDR3 spans 13 amino acids. The CDR3 here is CASSLKGFAELFF. The CDR3 DNA sequence: TGTGCCAGCAGTTTAAAGGGCTTTGCGGAGCTGTTTTTT.

The chain employs TRBV7-6 and TRBJ1-5; unclear D gene. The CDR3 spans 13 residues. Trimming left V 2 bases short and J 5 bases short, with 7 bases between. Germline V lookup: CDR1 SGHVS, CDR2 FNYEAQ. CDR3 sequence reads: CASSLLPHQPQHF. The CDR3 nucleotides are TGTGCCAGCAGCTTACTGCCCCATCAGCCCCAGCATTTT.

The chain couples TRBV29-1 to TRBJ1-1; TRBD1 matches 7 bases. Germline loops: CDR1 SQVTM, CDR2 ANQGSEA. The length of the CDR3 is 13 residues. V lost 7 bases to trimming and J lost 4 bases; unmatched junction nucleotides: 9. As DNA, the CDR3 is TGCAGCGACCAAGGACAGGTCGGCACTGAAGCTTTCTTT. This codes for CSDQGQVGTEAFF.

This clonotype was detected a few times. The rearrangement uses TRBV18 and TRBJ2-1; D might be TRBD1 (5 bases). The CDR3 loop spans 16 amino acids. Germline V gives CDR1 KGHSH, CDR2 LQKENI. The V and J ends lost 3 bases and 2 bases respectively, with 14 bases between them. The CDR3 nucleotides read TGTGCCAGCTCACCGTGGCAGGGAACAACCTACAATGAGCAGTTCTTC. Amino acids: CASSPWQGTTYNEQFF.

This clonotype was recorded once. The CDR3 spells CSARERGRGSDTQYF. The CDR3 bases are TGCAGTGCTAGAGAGCGCGGGAGGGGGTCAGATACGCAGTATTTT. The genes are TRBV20-1 and TRBJ2-3, with 9 bases matching TRBD2. CDR3 length: 15 residues. J gave up 4 bases and V 0 bases, and 5 bases lay outside the gene matches. Germline V gene data show CDR1 as DFQATT and CDR2 as SNEGSKA (reference sequence).

This clonotype was seen a few times. V gene TRBV3-1 combines with J gene TRBJ2-7; D might be TRBD1 (6 bases). The germline V gene encodes CDR1 LGHDT and CDR2 YNNKEL (reference sequence). V lost 0 bases, J lost 2 bases, and 11 bases lay in between. CDR3 length: 15 amino acids. The CDR3 coding sequence is TGTGCCAGCAGCCAAGATTATGGGGGCGCCTACGAGCAGTACTTC. Amino acids: CASSQDYGGAYEQYF.

The DNA of the CDR3 is TGTGCCAGTAGCAAAAGACTAGAGTACGAGCAGTACTTC. This sequence encodes CASSKRLEYEQYF. This chain uses TRBV19 with TRBJ2-7, with D perhaps matching TRBD2 (6 bases). This CDR3 is 13 amino acids long. Per the germline V gene, CDR1 is LNHDA and CDR2 is SQIVND (reference sequence). Trimming pared 6 bases from V and 4 bases from J, leaving 13 bases between.

The chain is built from TRBV28 and TRBJ2-3; perhaps TRBD2 as D (5 bases). Deletions cut 3 bases from V and 0 bases from J, with 7 bases between. CDR1 MDHEN and CDR2 SYDVKM come from the germline V gene. This CDR3 has 14 amino acids. Written as DNA, the CDR3 is TGTGCCAGCAGTTTTCAGCGGAGCACAGATACGCAGTATTTT. Protein: CASSFQRSTDTQYF. Complete variable domain (other parts from reference TRBV28 and TRBJ2-3): DVKVTQSSRYLVKRTGEKVFLECVQDMDHENMFWYRQDPGLGLRLIYFSYDVKMKEKGDIPEGYSVSREKKERFSLILESASTNQTSMYLCASSFQRSTDTQYFGPGTRLTVL.

The chain links TRBV13 to TRBJ2-3; possibly TRBD1 or TRBD2 for D (5 bases each). Germline V gives CDR1 PRHDT, CDR2 FYEKMQ (reference sequence). There are 15 residues in the CDR3. V gave up 11 bases and J gave up 2 bases, with 20 bases separating them. The CDR3 reads CASSMAGTATDTQYF. In nucleotides, the CDR3 is TGTGCCTCCTCCATGGCAGGGACCGCCACAGATACGCAGTATTTT.

This chain connects TRBV12-3 or TRBV12-4 to TRBJ2-5; 8 nucleotides match TRBD2. The CDR3 extends over 13 amino acids. V dropped 7 bases and J dropped 5; count of bases not matched to a gene: 6. The CDR3 region is CASTTRGGETQYF. The CDR3 bases are TGTGCCAGCACCACACGGGGGGGGGAGACCCAGTACTTC.

This chain joins TRBV12-5 and TRBJ2-2; D not resolved. Trimming took 0 bases from V and 10 from J, leaving 9 bases between them. Germline-derived CDR1 and CDR2 are LGHNT and FRNRAP. The CDR3 consists of 13 residues. The DNA of the CDR3 is TGTGCTAGTGGTTTGGTATATCCGGTGGAGCTGTTTTTT. Protein sequence: CASGLVYPVELFF.

The chain uses TRBV20-1 and TRBJ2-7, with D unresolved. V was trimmed by 3 bases and J by 3 bases, leaving 12 bases between them. The CDR3 consists of 13 residues. Germline V gene sequence: CDR1 DFQATT, CDR2 SNEGSKA (reference sequence). CDR3 amino acids: CSASGLGIYEQYF. DNA for the CDR3: TGCAGTGCTAGTGGATTAGGTATCTACGAGCAGTACTTC.

This clonotype was picked up a small number of times. This chain connects TRBV10-3 to TRBJ1-4; TRBD1 is a possible D gene (5 bases). CDR3 length: 13 residues. The V gene lost 2 bases and the J gene lost 8 bases, with 9 bases spanning the gap. The V gene's germline CDR1 is ENHRY and CDR2 SYGVKD. This CDR3 is CAISEGAREKLFF. CDR3 coding DNA: TGTGCCATCAGTGAGGGGGCCCGAGAAAAACTGTTTTTT.

The chain combines TRBV4-1 with TRBJ2-1; D is undetermined. Germline V gives CDR1 MGHRA, CDR2 YSYEKL. The CDR3 is 14 amino acids. Deletions cut 1 base from V and 7 bases from J, with 11 bases between. Here the CDR3 reads CASSQVTDPNEQFF. In DNA form, the CDR3 reads TGCGCCAGCAGCCAAGTTACTGACCCTAATGAGCAGTTCTTC.

The chain is built from TRBV11-1 and TRBJ2-2; tentatively, D is TRBD1 (6 bases). The CDR3 runs to 16 residues. In germline, CDR1 is SGHAT, CDR2 FQDESV (reference sequence). V lost 5 bases, J lost 3 bases, and 16 bases lay in between. For the CDR3, the DNA is TGTGCCAGCAGCCCCGGCTGGGCAGGGGACACCGGGGAGCTGTTTTTT. Translated: CASSPGWAGDTGELFF.

The chain combines TRBV2 with TRBJ2-1; tentatively, D is TRBD1 (5 bases). V dropped 0 bases and J dropped 4 bases, with 7 bases sitting between them. Germline V gives CDR1 SNHLY, CDR2 FYNNEI. CDR3 length equals 14 residues. The CDR3 loop is CASSEAGLYNEQFF. DNA of the CDR3: TGTGCCAGCAGTGAAGCGGGGCTTTACAATGAGCAGTTCTTC. Supplemented by reference TRBV2 and TRBJ2-1, the full variable domain reads EPEVTQTPSHQVTQMGQEVILRCVPISNHLYFYWYRQILGQKVEFLVSFYNNEISEKSEIFDDQFSVERPDGSNFTLKIRSTKLEDSAMYFCASSEAGLYNEQFFGPGTRLTVL.

This chain connects TRBV5-1 to TRBJ1-1; tentatively, D is TRBD1 (5 bases). The V gene's germline CDR1 is SGHRS and CDR2 YFSETQ. This CDR3 has 15 amino acids. Trimming shortened V by 3 bases and J by 6 bases, and 18 bases separated the two germline ends. The CDR3 reads CASSSVGHQTAEAFF. The CDR3 coding sequence is TGCGCCAGCAGCTCTGTGGGGCACCAGACGGCTGAAGCTTTCTTT.

The CDR3 bases are TGCGCCAGCAGCCAAGAAGGCACGGAAGAGACCCAGTACTTC. Amino acids: CASSQEGTEETQYF. The chain has TRBV4-1 and TRBJ2-5, with D unresolved. The CDR3 covers 14 residues. V was pared by 0 bases and J by 3 bases, with 8 bases between. CDR1 is MGHRA, CDR2 YSYEKL, per germline.

The chain has TRBV29-1 and TRBJ2-1, with a possible D match to TRBD2 (5 bases). V was shortened by 4 bases and J by 0 bases, with 13 bases between the two germline ends. CDR3 length equals 15 residues. The germline V gene encodes CDR1 SQVTM and CDR2 ANQGSEA. CDR3 residues: CSVVRGLYSYNEQFF. The CDR3 nucleotides read TGCAGCGTTGTTCGCGGACTTTACTCCTACAATGAGCAGTTCTTC.

This clonotype showed up just a few times. The V and J genes are TRBV28 and TRBJ2-7; D may be TRBD2 (6 bases). In germline, CDR1 is MDHEN, CDR2 SYDVKM. This CDR3 has 13 residues. V gave up 3 bases and J gave up 4 bases, with 10 bases separating them. The CDR3 DNA reads TGTGCCAGCAGTTTGCGGGGACGGTACGAGCAGTACTTC. Amino acids: CASSLRGRYEQYF.

The genes are TRBV7-8 and TRBJ2-7, with 10 positions matching TRBD1. This CDR3 is built from 14 residues. V was pared by 3 bases and J by 5 bases, with 4 bases of the junction left unmatched. The V gene's germline CDR1 is SGHVS and CDR2 FQNEAQ. CDR3 sequence (DNA): TGTGCCAGCAGCTTCAGGGACAGGGGACACGAGCAGTACGTC. Translating it yields CASSFRDRGHEQYV.

This clonotype was recorded only once. The chain combines TRBV13 with TRBJ2-1, with TRBD1 matching over 10 bases. V trimming: 6 bases; J trimming: 3 bases; junction bases outside the gene matches: 5. This CDR3 has 15 amino acids. Per the germline V gene, CDR1 is PRHDT and CDR2 is FYEKMQ (reference sequence). The CDR3 nucleotides are TGTGCCAGCAGGAGGGGGACAGGGGTCTACAATGAGCAGTTCTTC. Its translation is CASRRGTGVYNEQFF.